This is a list of T cell receptor beta chains from one sample in a study of shared clonotypes between healthy human individuals. Data came from immunoSEQ multiplex PCR; TCRdb stores just in-frame clones and leaves some out. The sample holds over a million clones, approximately 98.5% seen once. Sample: naive CD4+ T cells sorted from blood. Receptor source: a man aged 25-45 years in good health. Each CDR3 is given with its conserved first and last residue. The D gene is left open where the match is weak. Some rows have no size entry. The others give once, few or many, or a class for an expanded clone.

abundance	d_gene	v_gene	j_gene	CDR3aa	CDR3nt
-	-	TRBV6-5	TRBJ1-2	CASSYFPDYGYTF	TGTGCCAGCAGTTACTTCCCGGACTATGGCTACACCTTC
-	TRBD2	TRBV7-2	TRBJ2-1	CASSPGLAGGNNEQFF	TGTGCCAGCAGCCCCGGGCTAGCGGGAGGGAACAATGAGCAGTTCTTC
-	TRBD2	TRBV5-1	TRBJ2-3	CASSRGLAGVPDTQYF	TGCGCCAGCAGCAGAGGACTAGCGGGAGTCCCAGATACGCAGTATTTT
-	-	TRBV9	TRBJ2-2	CASSVAVTTGTGELFF	TGTGCCAGCAGCGTAGCTGTGACGACGGGTACCGGGGAGCTGTTTTTT
-	-	TRBV30	TRBJ1-5	CAWSGGGPTGNQPQHF	TGTGCCTGGAGTGGGGGGGGGCCCACGGGCAATCAGCCCCAGCATTTT
-	-	TRBV21-1	TRBJ2-2	CASSKGNRGNTGELFF	TGTGCCAGCAGCAAAGGTAACAGGGGGAACACCGGGGAGCTGTTTTTT
-	-	TRBV5-1	TRBJ2-2	CASSRGSGELFF	TGCGCCAGCAGCCGGGGGTCCGGGGAGCTGTTTTTT
-	-	TRBV11-2	TRBJ2-1	CASRGGTYNEQFF	TGTGCCAGCAGGGGCGGGACTTACAATGAGCAGTTCTTC
-	TRBD1	TRBV5-4	TRBJ2-7	CASGQGSIGEQYF	TGTGCCAGCGGACAGGGGTCGATAGGCGAGCAGTACTTC
-	TRBD2	TRBV19	TRBJ2-2	CASIGWASGKGNTGELFF	TGTGCCAGTATTGGCTGGGCTAGCGGGAAGGGGAACACCGGGGAGCTGTTTTTT
once	TRBD1	TRBV9	TRBJ1-4	CASSEGTGVNEKLFF	TGTGCCAGCAGCGAGGGGACAGGGGTTAATGAAAAACTGTTTTTT
-	-	TRBV7-3	TRBJ2-1	CASSPGRNEQFF	TGTGCCAGCAGCCCAGGACGCAATGAGCAGTTCTTC
-	TRBD2	TRBV7-9	TRBJ2-3	CASRSRLAASTDTQYF	TGTGCCAGCAGATCCAGACTAGCGGCTAGCACAGATACGCAGTATTTT
-	-	TRBV10-1	TRBJ1-5	CASSESLNQPQHF	TGCGCCAGCAGTGAGTCTCTCAATCAGCCCCAGCATTTT
-	-	TRBV5-4	TRBJ2-7	CASSLTGQGYEQYF	TGTGCCAGCAGCTTAACAGGGCAAGGCTACGAGCAGTACTTC
-	-	TRBV18	TRBJ2-7	CASSPVPSSYEQYF	TGTGCCAGCTCACCAGTACCCAGCTCCTACGAGCAGTACTTC
-	-	TRBV14	TRBJ2-2	CASSRQRGTGELFF	TGTGCCAGCAGCCGACAGAGGGGCACCGGGGAGCTGTTTTTT
-	-	TRBV7-3	TRBJ1-5	CASSFPLNQPQHF	TGTGCCAGCAGCTTCCCCCTCAATCAGCCCCAGCATTTT
-	-	TRBV7-2	TRBJ2-7	CASSLHDEQYF	TGTGCCAGCAGCTTACACGACGAGCAGTACTTC
-	-	TRBV5-1	TRBJ2-5	CASSAGRHDQETQYF	TGCGCCAGCAGCGCGGGCCGACACGACCAAGAGACCCAGTACTTC
-	-	TRBV18	TRBJ1-1	CASSPQGMNIEAFF	TGTGCCAGCTCACCCCAGGGGATGAATATAGAAGCTTTCTTT
-	-	TRBV6-6	TRBJ2-1	CASSYQGWDNEQFF	TGTGCCAGCAGTTACCAGGGGTGGGACAATGAGCAGTTCTTC
-	TRBD1	TRBV7-3	TRBJ2-3	CASSLAGGASTDTQYF	TGTGCCAGCAGCTTAGCAGGGGGCGCCAGCACAGATACGCAGTATTTT
-	TRBD2	TRBV5-1	TRBJ2-1	CASSLESSGRGNNEQFF	TGCGCCAGCAGCTTGGAGTCCAGCGGGAGGGGAAACAATGAGCAGTTCTTC
-	-	TRBV29-1	TRBJ1-5	CSDPTGTESNQPQHF	TGCAGCGACCCTACCGGGACTGAGAGCAATCAGCCCCAGCATTTT
-	TRBD2	TRBV9	TRBJ2-5	CASRAGTSGSLRTQYF	TGTGCCAGCAGGGCCGGGACTAGCGGGAGTTTACGGACCCAGTACTTC
-	-	TRBV5-1	TRBJ1-2	CASSPLGDGGYTF	TGCGCCAGCAGCCCCCTTGGGGACGGTGGCTACACCTTC
-	-	TRBV6-1	TRBJ1-3	CASSAGRSSGNTIYF	TGTGCCAGCAGCGCCGGACGGAGCTCTGGAAACACCATATATTTT